A selection of T cell receptor beta chains follows, all from one sample in a study of siplizumab effects on memory and regulatory T cells. Generated by immunoSEQ multiplex PCR, the TCRdb table keeps only in-frame clones and is missing some. The sample yields some 100,000 clones, around 90% seen once. Sequencing was carried out using Tregs sorted from blood. Source of these receptors: a human donor in good health. The CDR3 runs from the conserved cysteine through the conserved F or W. The D gene is left open where the match is weak. Clone size appears in some rows only: once, few, many, or a class for an expanded clone.

V gene,D gene,CDR3 length,J gene,clone size,CDR3 protein,CDR3 DNA
TRBV20-1,.,11,TRBJ1-1,few,CCTPRDTEAFF,TGCTGCACTCCCCGAGACACTGAAGCTTTCTTT
TRBV5-4,.,13,TRBJ2-7,once,CASSLTGAYEQYF,TGTGCCAGCAGCTTGACAGGCGCCTACGAGCAGTACTTC
TRBV5-1,.,15,TRBJ2-6,.,CASSVQGPGANVLTF,TGCGCCAGCAGCGTCCAGGGTCCCGGGGCCAACGTCCTGACTTTC
TRBV19,TRBD1,14,TRBJ2-5,.,CASSMTGYQETQYF,TGTGCCAGTAGTATGACAGGGTACCAAGAGACCCAGTACTTC
TRBV5-6,.,12,TRBJ2-7,.,CASSLVGYEQYF,TGTGCCAGCAGCTTGGTAGGCTACGAGCAGTACTTC
TRBV19,.,13,TRBJ2-6,.,CASSIDKSSVLTF,TGTGCCAGTAGTATTGACAAATCAAGCGTCCTGACTTTC
TRBV11-3,.,13,TRBJ2-1,.,CASSLTLGGFQFF,TGTGCCAGCAGCTTGACGCTAGGAGGTTTCCAGTTCTTC
TRBV9,TRBD2,16,TRBJ2-7,.,CASSPLVQGREGEQYF,TGTGCCAGCAGCCCCTTAGTTCAGGGCAGGGAGGGCGAGCAGTACTTC
TRBV7-9,TRBD1,16,TRBJ2-7,.,CASSLAPGQGPLEQYF,TGTGCCAGCAGCTTAGCCCCGGGACAGGGACCTTTGGAGCAGTACTTC
TRBV19,.,11,TRBJ2-7,.,CASSLGTEKNF,TGTGCCAGTAGTTTAGGTACGGAGAAAAACTTC
TRBV2,.,12,TRBJ2-5,.,CASSEWGETQYF,TGTGCCAGCAGTGAATGGGGTGAGACCCAGTACTTC
TRBV29-1,.,10,TRBJ2-7,once,CSVGEYEQYF,TGCAGCGTTGGCGAGTACGAGCAGTACTTC
TRBV7-9,.,16,TRBJ1-6,.,CASSLGGDTARTPLHF,TGTGCCAGCAGCTTAGGGGGAGACACCGCAAGGACACCCCTCCACTTT
TRBV11-2,.,13,TRBJ2-2,.,CASSSVFTGELFF,TGTGCCAGCAGCTCGGTCTTCACCGGGGAGCTGTTTTTT
TRBV7-8,.,13,TRBJ1-1,.,CASSLGTARSFDF,TGTGCCAGCAGCTTGGGGACGGCCAGAAGCTTCGACTTT
TRBV5-1,TRBD1,14,TRBJ2-1,.,CASTTGTGYNEQFF,TGCGCCAGCACAACCGGGACAGGCTACAATGAGCAGTTCTTC
TRBV5-4,.,13,TRBJ1-1,.,CASSWVLNTEAFF,TGTGCCAGCAGTTGGGTCCTGAACACTGAAGCTTTCTTT
TRBV10-3,.,12,TRBJ2-7,.,CASMDSLYEQYF,TGTGCCAGCATGGACAGCCTCTACGAGCAGTACTTC
TRBV11-1,.,15,TRBJ2-3,.,CASSLDSFSTDTQYF,TGTGCCAGCAGCTTGGACAGTTTTTCCACAGATACGCAGTATTTT
TRBV6-1,.,13,TRBJ1-2,.,CASTNQGSGGYTF,TGTGCCAGCACCAACCAGGGTAGTGGAGGCTACACCTTC
TRBV27,.,15,TRBJ1-5,once,CASSSRAGGNQPQHF,TGTGCCAGCAGTTCAAGGGCGGGTGGCAATCAGCCCCAGCATTTT
TRBV11-2,.,13,TRBJ2-3,.,CASSFPGTDTQYF,TGTGCCAGCAGCTTTCCAGGCACAGATACGCAGTATTTT
TRBV2,TRBD1,14,TRBJ1-6,.,CAGTGETSGSPLHF,TGTGCCGGTACAGGGGAAACGTCCGGTTCACCCCTCCACTTT
TRBV27,.,13,TRBJ1-1,.,CASSFRVVTEAFF,TGTGCCAGCAGTTTCCGGGTAGTCACTGAAGCTTTCTTT
TRBV6-5,TRBD1,12,TRBJ1-2,.,CASSTDRGGYTF,TGTGCCAGCAGTACGGACAGGGGAGGCTACACCTTC
TRBV29-1,.,16,TRBJ2-5,.,CSVERGGDRNKETQYF,TGCAGCGTTGAAAGAGGGGGGGACCGAAACAAAGAGACCCAGTACTTC
TRBV4-1,.,13,TRBJ1-5,.,CASSIQVNQPQHF,TGCGCCAGCAGCATCCAGGTCAATCAGCCCCAGCATTTT
TRBV19,.,16,TRBJ1-5,.,CASRDRIDYSNQPQHF,TGTGCCAGTAGGGACAGAATAGATTATAGCAATCAGCCCCAGCATTTT
TRBV5-1,.,12,TRBJ2-7,once,CASRGSSYEQYF,TGCGCCAGCAGGGGAAGCTCCTACGAGCAGTACTTC
TRBV11-2,.,17,TRBJ2-3,.,CASSFYEGSVRTDTQYF,TGTGCCAGCAGCTTTTACGAGGGAAGTGTGCGCACAGATACGCAGTATTTT
TRBV7-9,TRBD1,18,TRBJ2-1,.,CATPLGPQGVNAYNEQFF,TGTGCCACCCCCTTAGGTCCCCAGGGGGTGAATGCCTACAATGAGCAGTTCTTC
TRBV5-1,.,15,TRBJ2-1,.,CASSSGAPPRNEQFF,TGCGCCAGCAGCTCAGGGGCTCCCCCTCGGAATGAGCAGTTCTTC
TRBV29-1,.,16,TRBJ1-1,.,CSVFGRQAKSGTEAFF,TGCAGCGTTTTCGGGAGACAGGCCAAGAGTGGGACTGAAGCTTTCTTT
TRBV5-1,.,14,TRBJ2-7,.,CASSLTGNLAEQYF,TGCGCCAGCAGCTTAACAGGGAACCTCGCCGAGCAGTACTTC
TRBV5-1,.,13,TRBJ1-2,.,CASSLGQGQGYTF,TGCGCCAGCAGCTTGGGGCAGGGCCAAGGCTACACCTTC
TRBV18,.,16,TRBJ2-4,.,CASSQNVQKAKNIQYF,TGTGCCAGCTCACAAAATGTCCAGAAGGCCAAAAACATTCAGTACTTC
TRBV5-1,TRBD2,14,TRBJ2-5,.,CASSLSGGAATQYF,TGCGCCAGCAGCCTAAGCGGGGGGGCCGCGACCCAGTACTTC
TRBV2,TRBD1,13,TRBJ1-1,few,CASSDRGSTEAFF,TGTGCCAGCAGCGACAGGGGAAGCACTGAAGCTTTCTTT
TRBV7-6,TRBD2,16,TRBJ2-5,.,CASSFAGTSGGGTQYF,TGTGCCAGCAGCTTCGCCGGGACTAGCGGGGGGGGGACCCAGTACTTC
TRBV5-1,.,13,TRBJ1-1,.,CASSFTGDTEAFF,TGCGCCAGCAGCTTTACGGGGGACACTGAAGCTTTCTTT
TRBV4-1,.,16,TRBJ1-6,.,CASSQGHSSYNSPLHF,TGCGCCAGCAGCCAAGGGCACAGCTCCTATAATTCACCCCTCCACTTT
TRBV7-3,TRBD1,14,TRBJ1-1,.,CASSPGQGGTEAFF,TGTGCCAGCAGCCCGGGACAGGGAGGGACCGAAGCTTTCTTT
TRBV7-9,.,13,TRBJ2-5,.,CASSPARGETQYF,TGTGCCAGCAGCCCAGCCCGGGGGGAGACCCAGTACTTC
TRBV7-2,TRBD2,14,TRBJ2-3,.,CASVFSGSTDTQYF,TGTGCCAGCGTCTTTAGCGGGAGCACAGATACGCAGTATTTT
TRBV18,.,13,TRBJ1-1,.,CASSPGRDTEAFF,TGTGCCAGCTCCCCCGGGCGGGACACTGAAGCTTTCTTT
TRBV19,TRBD2,14,TRBJ2-1,.,CASKLAGAGNEQFF,TGTGCCAGTAAACTAGCGGGAGCGGGCAATGAGCAGTTCTTC
TRBV11-2,.,13,TRBJ2-3,.,CASSSYSTDTQYF,TGTGCCAGCAGCTCTTATAGCACAGATACGCAGTATTTT
TRBV6-1,TRBD1,17,TRBJ2-1,.,CASSERSMAGGRNEQFF,TGTGCCAGCAGTGAAAGGAGTATGGCAGGGGGCAGGAATGAGCAGTTCTTC
TRBV30,TRBD1,13,TRBJ2-7,.,CAWSKTGKGEQYF,TGTGCCTGGAGTAAGACAGGGAAAGGCGAGCAGTACTTC
TRBV9,TRBD2,17,TRBJ2-1,.,CASSSRLAGLFKNEQFF,TGTGCCAGCAGCTCGCGACTAGCGGGATTATTTAAGAATGAGCAGTTCTTC
TRBV2,.,13,TRBJ2-7,.,CASISDFSSEQYF,TGTGCCAGCATATCGGACTTCTCCTCCGAGCAGTACTTC
TRBV28,.,13,TRBJ1-5,.,CASSPGGNQPQHF,TGTGCCAGCAGTCCGGGGGGGAATCAGCCCCAGCATTTT
TRBV18,.,14,TRBJ1-2,.,CASSPATDLYGYTF,TGTGCCAGCTCACCGGCGACAGATCTCTATGGCTACACCTTC
TRBV10-1,TRBD2,14,TRBJ2-7,.,CASSEGGGDDEQYF,TGCGCCAGCAGTGAGGGTGGGGGGGACGACGAGCAGTACTTC
TRBV5-5,.,16,TRBJ2-6,.,CASSLQPRSGANVLTF,TGTGCCAGCAGCCTCCAACCCCGCTCTGGGGCCAACGTCCTGACTTTC
TRBV9,TRBD2,17,TRBJ2-1,.,CASSVSGSGSSYNEQFF,TGTGCCAGCAGCGTATCAGGTAGCGGGAGCTCCTACAATGAGCAGTTCTTC
TRBV6-6,.,14,TRBJ2-7,.,CASSRPEELYEQYF,TGTGCCAGCAGTCGTCCTGAGGAACTGTACGAGCAGTACTTC
TRBV5-1,TRBD2,15,TRBJ2-5,.,CASSLGAGGAETQYF,TGCGCCAGCAGCTTGGGGGCGGGGGGCGCGGAGACCCAGTACTTC
TRBV4-1,.,17,TRBJ1-2,.,CASSQDRAGGGNYGYTF,TGCGCCAGCAGCCAAGATAGGGCGGGAGGGGGAAACTATGGCTACACCTTC